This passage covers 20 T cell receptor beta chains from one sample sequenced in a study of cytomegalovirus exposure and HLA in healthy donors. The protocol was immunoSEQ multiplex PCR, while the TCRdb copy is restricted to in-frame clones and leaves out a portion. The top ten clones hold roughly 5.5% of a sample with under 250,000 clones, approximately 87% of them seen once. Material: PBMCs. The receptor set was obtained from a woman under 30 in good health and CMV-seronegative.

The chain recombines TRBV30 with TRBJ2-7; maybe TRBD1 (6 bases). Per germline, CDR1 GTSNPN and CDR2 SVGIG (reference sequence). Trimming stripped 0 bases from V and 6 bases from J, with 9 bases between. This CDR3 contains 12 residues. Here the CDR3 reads CAWSVKGVEQYF. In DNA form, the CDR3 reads TGTGCCTGGAGTGTAAAGGGGGTCGAGCAGTACTTC. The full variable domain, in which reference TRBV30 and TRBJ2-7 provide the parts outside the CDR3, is SQTIHQWPATLVQPVGSPLSLECTVEGTSNPNLYWYRQAAGRGLQLLFYSVGIGQISSEVPQNLSASRPQDRQFILSSKKLLLSDSGFYLCAWSVKGVEQYFGPGTRLTVT.

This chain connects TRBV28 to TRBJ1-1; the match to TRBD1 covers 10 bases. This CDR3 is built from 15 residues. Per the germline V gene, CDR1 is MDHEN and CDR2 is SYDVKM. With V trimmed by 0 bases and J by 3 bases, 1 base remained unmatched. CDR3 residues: CASSLWGTGDTEAFF. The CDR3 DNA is TGTGCCAGCAGTTTATGGGGGACAGGGGACACTGAAGCTTTCTTT.

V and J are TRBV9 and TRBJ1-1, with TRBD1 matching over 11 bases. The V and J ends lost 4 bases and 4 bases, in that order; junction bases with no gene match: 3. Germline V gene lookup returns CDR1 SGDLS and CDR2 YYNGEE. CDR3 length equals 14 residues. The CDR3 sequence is CASSSGTGGTEAFF. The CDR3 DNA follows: TGTGCCAGCAGCTCCGGGACAGGGGGCACTGAAGCTTTCTTT. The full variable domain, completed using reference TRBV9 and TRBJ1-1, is DSGVTQTPKHLITATGQRVTLRCSPRSGDLSVYWYQQSLDQGLQFLIQYYNGEERAKGNILERFSAQQFPDLHSELNLSSLELGDSALYFCASSSGTGGTEAFFGQGTRLTVV.

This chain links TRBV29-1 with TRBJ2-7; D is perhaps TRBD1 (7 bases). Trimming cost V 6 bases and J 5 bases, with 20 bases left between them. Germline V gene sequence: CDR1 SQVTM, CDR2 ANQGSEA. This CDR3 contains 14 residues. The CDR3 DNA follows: TGCAGCGTCCGGGGTGGGCAGGGGGGCCACGAGCAGTACTTC. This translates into CSVRGGQGGHEQYF.

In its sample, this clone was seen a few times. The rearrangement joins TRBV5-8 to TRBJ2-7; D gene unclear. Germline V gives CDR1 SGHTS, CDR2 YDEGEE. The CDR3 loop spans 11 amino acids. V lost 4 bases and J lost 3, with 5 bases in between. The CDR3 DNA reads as TGTGCCAGCAGCCCGAACTACGAGCAGTACTTC. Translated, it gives CASSPNYEQYF.

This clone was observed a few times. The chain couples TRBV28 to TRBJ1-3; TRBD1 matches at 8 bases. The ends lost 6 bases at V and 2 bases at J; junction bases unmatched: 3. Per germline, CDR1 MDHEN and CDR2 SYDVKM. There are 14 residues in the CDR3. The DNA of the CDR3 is TGTGCCAGCAGACAGGACAGGGCTGGAAACACCATATATTTT. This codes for CASRQDRAGNTIYF.

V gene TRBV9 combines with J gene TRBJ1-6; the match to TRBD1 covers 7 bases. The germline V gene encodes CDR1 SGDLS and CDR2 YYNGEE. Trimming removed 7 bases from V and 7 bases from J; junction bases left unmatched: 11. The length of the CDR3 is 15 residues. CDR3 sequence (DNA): TGTGCCAGCCAAGCTCGGGACAGCGGCAATTCACCCCTCCACTTT. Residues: CASQARDSGNSPLHF.

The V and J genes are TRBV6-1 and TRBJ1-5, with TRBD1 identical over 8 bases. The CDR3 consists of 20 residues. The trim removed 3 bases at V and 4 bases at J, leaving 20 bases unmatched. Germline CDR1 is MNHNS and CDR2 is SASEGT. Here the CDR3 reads CASSDPKDRGHALTNQPQHF. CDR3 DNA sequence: TGTGCCAGCAGTGACCCAAAAGACAGGGGACACGCTTTAACAAATCAGCCCCAGCATTTT.

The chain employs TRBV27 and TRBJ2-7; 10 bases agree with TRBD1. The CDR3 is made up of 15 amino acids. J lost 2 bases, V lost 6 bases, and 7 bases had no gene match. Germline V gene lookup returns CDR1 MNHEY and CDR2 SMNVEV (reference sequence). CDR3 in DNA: TGTGCCAGCAGCTTCACGGGACAGGGGACCTACGAGCAGTACTTC. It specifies CASSFTGQGTYEQYF.

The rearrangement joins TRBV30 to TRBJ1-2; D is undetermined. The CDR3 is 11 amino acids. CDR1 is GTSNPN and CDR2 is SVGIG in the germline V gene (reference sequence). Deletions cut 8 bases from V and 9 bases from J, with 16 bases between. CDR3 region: CAGQLGPSYTF. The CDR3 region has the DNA TGTGCCGGCCAACTGGGTCCCAGCTACACCTTC. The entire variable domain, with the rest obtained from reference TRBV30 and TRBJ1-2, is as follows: SQTIHQWPATLVQPVGSPLSLECTVEGTSNPNLYWYRQAAGRGLQLLFYSVGIGQISSEVPQNLSASRPQDRQFILSSKKLLLSDSGFYLCAGQLGPSYTFGSGTRLTVV.

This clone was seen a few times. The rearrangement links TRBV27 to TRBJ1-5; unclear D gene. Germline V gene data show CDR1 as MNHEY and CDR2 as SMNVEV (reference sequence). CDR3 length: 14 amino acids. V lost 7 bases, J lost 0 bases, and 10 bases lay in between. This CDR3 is CASKDGHSNQPQHF. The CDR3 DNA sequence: TGTGCCAGCAAGGACGGTCATAGCAATCAGCCCCAGCATTTT.

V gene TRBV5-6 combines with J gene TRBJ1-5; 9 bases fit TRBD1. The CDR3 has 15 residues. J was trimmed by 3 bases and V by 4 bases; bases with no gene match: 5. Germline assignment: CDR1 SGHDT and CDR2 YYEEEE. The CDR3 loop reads CASSQGTGINQPQHF. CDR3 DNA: TGTGCCAGCAGCCAGGGGACAGGGATCAATCAGCCCCAGCATTTT.

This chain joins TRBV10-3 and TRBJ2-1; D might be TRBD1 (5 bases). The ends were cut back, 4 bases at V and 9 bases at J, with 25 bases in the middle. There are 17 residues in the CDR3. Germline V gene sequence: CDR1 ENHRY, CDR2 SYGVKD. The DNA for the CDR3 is TGTGCCATCAGTGCACTCCCTCAAGGGGATCCCCAGGGTGAGCAGTTCTTC. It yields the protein CAISALPQGDPQGEQFF.

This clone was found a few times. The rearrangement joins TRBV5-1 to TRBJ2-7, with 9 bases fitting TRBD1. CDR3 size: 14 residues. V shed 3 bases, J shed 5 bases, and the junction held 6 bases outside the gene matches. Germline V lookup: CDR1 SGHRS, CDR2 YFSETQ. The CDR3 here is CASSSGTGPHEQYF. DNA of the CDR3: TGCGCCAGCAGCTCTGGGACAGGGCCGCACGAGCAGTACTTC.

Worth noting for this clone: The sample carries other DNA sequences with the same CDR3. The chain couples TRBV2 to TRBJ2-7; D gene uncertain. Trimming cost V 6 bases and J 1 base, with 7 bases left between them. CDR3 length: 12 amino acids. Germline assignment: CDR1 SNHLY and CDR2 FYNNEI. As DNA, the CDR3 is TGTGCCAGCAGGGGCGATTCCTACGAGCAGTACTTC. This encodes CASRGDSYEQYF.

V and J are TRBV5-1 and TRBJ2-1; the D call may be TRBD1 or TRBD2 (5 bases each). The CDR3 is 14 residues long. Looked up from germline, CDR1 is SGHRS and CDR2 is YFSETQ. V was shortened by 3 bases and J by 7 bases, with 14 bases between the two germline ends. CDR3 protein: CASSSSGALNEQFF. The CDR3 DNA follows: TGCGCCAGCAGCTCATCCGGGGCGCTGAATGAGCAGTTCTTC.

CDR3: CAWSYGGGGQPQHF. The CDR3, as DNA: TGTGCCTGGAGTTACGGGGGGGGCGGTCAGCCCCAGCATTTT. The chain couples TRBV30 to TRBJ1-5, with D possibly matching TRBD1 (6 bases). Germline V lookup: CDR1 GTSNPN, CDR2 SVGIG (reference sequence). CDR3 length: 14 amino acids. Between the trimmed V and J ends, which lost 2 bases and 6 bases, there was a span of 14 bases.

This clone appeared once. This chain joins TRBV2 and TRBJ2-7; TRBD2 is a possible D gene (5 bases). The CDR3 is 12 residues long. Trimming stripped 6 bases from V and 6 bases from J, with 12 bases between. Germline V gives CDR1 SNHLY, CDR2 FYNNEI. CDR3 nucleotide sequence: TGTGCCAGCAGCGTCCCCAGCGGCGAGCAGTACTTC. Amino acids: CASSVPSGEQYF. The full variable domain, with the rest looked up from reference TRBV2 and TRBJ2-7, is EPEVTQTPSHQVTQMGQEVILRCVPISNHLYFYWYRQILGQKVEFLVSFYNNEISEKSEIFDDQFSVERPDGSNFTLKIRSTKLEDSAMYFCASSVPSGEQYFGPGTRLTVT.

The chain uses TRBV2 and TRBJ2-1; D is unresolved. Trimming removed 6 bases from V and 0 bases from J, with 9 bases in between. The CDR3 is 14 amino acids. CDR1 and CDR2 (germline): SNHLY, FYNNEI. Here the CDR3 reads CASSVRSSYNEQFF. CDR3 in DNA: TGTGCCAGCAGCGTCCGAAGCTCCTACAATGAGCAGTTCTTC.

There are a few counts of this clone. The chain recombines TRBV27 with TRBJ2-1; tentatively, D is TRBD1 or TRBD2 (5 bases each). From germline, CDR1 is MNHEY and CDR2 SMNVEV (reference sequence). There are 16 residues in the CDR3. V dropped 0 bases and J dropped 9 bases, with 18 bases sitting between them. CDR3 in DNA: TGTGCCAGCAGTTTATCGGGAGCCGGGGCCGGTGGTGAGCAGTTCTTC. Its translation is CASSLSGAGAGGEQFF.